A selection of T cell receptor beta chains follows, all from one sample in a study of shared clonotypes between healthy human individuals. Some clones are missing from TCRdb's copy, which holds only in-frame ones; the method was immunoSEQ multiplex PCR. The top ten hold 0.3% to 0.4% of the sample, which has 2 million to 2.5 million clones, more than 80% seen once. Sequenced: naive CD4+ T cells from PBMCs. The receptors derive from a man aged 18-30 years in good health. Some clones in this sample may be carry-over from other donors' samples. Both conserved end residues are part of each CDR3. A D gene is named only where the DNA matches it firmly. Size values are once, few and many counts, or a class for expanded clones, and some rows have none.

v_gene	abundance	j_gene	d_gene	CDR3nt	CDR3aa
TRBV7-9	few	TRBJ1-1	TRBD1	TGTGCCAGCAGCTTACGACAGGGTTTGAACACTGAAGCTTTCTTT	CASSLRQGLNTEAFF
TRBV5-6	once	TRBJ2-2	NA	TGTGCCAGCAACGCCGGGCCCGGGGAGCTGTTTTTT	CASNAGPGELFF
TRBV7-3	NA	TRBJ2-3	TRBD2	TGTGCCAGCAGCTTAGGCCGGCTAGCGGGAGCAGATACGCAGTATTTT	CASSLGRLAGADTQYF
TRBV9	NA	TRBJ1-3	NA	TGTGCCAGCAGCGACCAGGGCTCTGGAAACACCATATATTTT	CASSDQGSGNTIYF
TRBV4-1	NA	TRBJ1-5	NA	TGCGCCAGCAGCCAATATGGGGGCGAGAGCAATCAGCCCCAGCATTTT	CASSQYGGESNQPQHF
TRBV29-1	NA	TRBJ2-1	NA	TGCAGCGTTGAGGGTTACAATGAGCAGTTCTTC	CSVEGYNEQFF
TRBV7-9	once	TRBJ2-7	TRBD2	TGTGCCAGCAGCTTAGGGACTAGCGGGAACTCCTACGAGCAGTACTTC	CASSLGTSGNSYEQYF
TRBV7-2	NA	TRBJ1-1	TRBD1	TGTGCCAGCAGCTTCGACAGGGTATGGGCTGAAGCTTTCTTT	CASSFDRVWAEAFF
TRBV5-1	once	TRBJ1-1	NA	TGCGCCAGCGGAGGGACCCCGAACACTGAAGCTTTCTTT	CASGGTPNTEAFF
TRBV28	NA	TRBJ1-5	NA	TGTGCCACCGGAGGGGGCAATCAGCCCCAGCATTTT	CATGGGNQPQHF
TRBV7-2	NA	TRBJ2-6	TRBD1	TGTGCCAGCAGCTTCACAGGGGCTGGGGCCAACGTCCTGACTTTC	CASSFTGAGANVLTF
TRBV6-1	once	TRBJ2-1	TRBD2	TGTGCCAGCAGGAAAAACGGGGGAGGGGATGAGCAGTTCTTC	CASRKNGGGDEQFF
TRBV5-1	NA	TRBJ1-1	NA	TGCGCCAGCAGCTTGGTTCTCGAGGGGAGCACTGAAGCTTTCTTT	CASSLVLEGSTEAFF
TRBV30	NA	TRBJ2-1	TRBD2	TGTGCCCAATCTAGCGGAGCCTACAATGAGCAGTTCTTC	CAQSSGAYNEQFF
TRBV28	NA	TRBJ1-2	TRBD1	TGTGCCAGCAGTCCCATGACAGGGGGCCTTAGGGGCTACACCTTC	CASSPMTGGLRGYTF
TRBV9	once	TRBJ2-5	NA	TGTGCCAGCAGCAGAAGGACAGCCTCAGCTGGGGAGACCCAGTACTTC	CASSRRTASAGETQYF
TRBV28	NA	TRBJ2-1	NA	TGTGCCAGCAGTGTATCCACGGGAGTGGGCCCTAGCTCCTACAATGAGCAGTTCTTC	CASSVSTGVGPSSYNEQFF